This passage covers 13 T cell receptor beta chains from one sample sequenced in a study of blood T cell repertoires in COVID-19 (dated by TCRdb to 2020 to 2021). The library came from the immunoSEQ multiplex PCR assay. TCRdb re-hosts the immuneACCESS table, in-frame sequences only. Its copies lack some clones; in the studies checked, an unresolved V gene accounts for under half of them, and the cause for the rest is not known. For this sample the table gives fewer than 90,000 clones, of which roughly 85% were detected only once. Of the sample, 6.5% to 9% is held by the ten largest clones. Sequences were obtained from peripheral blood. The source is a man aged 30 to 45 with acute or convalescent COVID-19.

The V gene is TRBV19, the J gene TRBJ2-3, with TRBD2 matching over 8 bases. The CDR3 length is 14 residues. V gave up 8 bases and J gave up 4 bases; unmatched junction bases: 8. The V gene's germline CDR1 is LNHDA and CDR2 SQIVND (reference sequence). The CDR3 sequence is CASRRRGGADTQYF. The CDR3 coding sequence is TGTGCCAGTCGCCGCCGGGGGGGGGCAGATACGCAGTATTTT.

The chain employs TRBV9 and TRBJ1-1; 9 nucleotides agree with TRBD1. The CDR3 is made up of 19 amino acids. In germline, CDR1 is SGDLS, CDR2 YYNGEE. Losses at the gene ends were 9 bases for V and 0 bases for J; bases not matched to a gene: 21. In nucleotides, the CDR3 is TGTGCCAAAGGGGGTCGGACAGGGGACGCGATACCCATGAACACTGAAGCTTTCTTT. It is translated as CAKGGRTGDAIPMNTEAFF.

The rearrangement links TRBV10-2 to TRBJ2-7; D gene ambiguous. The germline V gene encodes CDR1 WSHSY and CDR2 SAAADI. CDR3 length: 13 amino acids. V was cut by 1 base and J by 8 bases, with 12 bases left in between. CDR3 loop: CASSELAWLQQYF. The CDR3, as DNA: TGCGCCAGCAGTGAGTTGGCCTGGTTGCAGCAGTACTTC.

This clone was detected a few times. This chain connects TRBV29-1 to TRBJ2-7; 9 positions agree with TRBD1. V shed 0 bases and J 1 base; nucleotides not matched to a gene: 4. CDR1 is SQVTM, CDR2 ANQGSEA, per germline. The CDR3 sequence is 15 residues long. The CDR3 DNA is TGCAGCGTTGAAGAGACGGGACAGGGATCCTACGAGCAGTACTTC. Translated, it gives CSVEETGQGSYEQYF.

This chain uses TRBV6-2 or TRBV6-3 with TRBJ2-1; D is perhaps TRBD2 (6 bases). The germline V and J ends were trimmed by 3 bases and 0 bases, with 9 bases remaining between them. Germline assignment: CDR1 MNHEY and CDR2 SVGEGT. This CDR3 comprises 15 residues. CDR3 in DNA: TGTGCCAGCAGTTATGGAGGGAGCTCCTACAATGAGCAGTTCTTC. This encodes CASSYGGSSYNEQFF.

V is TRBV6-5 and J is TRBJ2-7; TRBD1 matches at 10 bases. J gave up 6 bases and V 7 bases, and 6 bases lay outside the gene matches. Germline V gene data show CDR1 as MNHEY and CDR2 as SVGAGI. The CDR3 covers 13 residues. CDR3 in amino acids: CASTAGQGSEQYF. The CDR3 DNA reads TGTGCCAGCACCGCGGGACAGGGGAGCGAGCAGTACTTC.

The chain couples TRBV28 to TRBJ2-3; 13 nucleotides agree with TRBD2. CDR3 length: 15 residues. CDR1 and CDR2 from the germline V gene are MDHEN and SYDVKM. V dropped 5 bases and J dropped 7; count of bases not matched to a gene: 6. The CDR3 DNA reads TGTGCCAGCAGTCAGCGGACTAGCGGGGGCTATACGCAGTATTTT. As protein: CASSQRTSGGYTQYF.

The rearrangement links TRBV5-1 to TRBJ1-2; D gene unclear. This CDR3 is built from 13 residues. Looked up from germline, CDR1 is SGHRS and CDR2 is YFSETQ. V lost 0 bases and J 3 bases, leaving 6 bases between the germline ends. DNA for the CDR3: TGCGCCAGCAGCTTGGCACCGGACTATGGCTACACCTTC. It encodes CASSLAPDYGYTF.

The gene calls are TRBV30 and TRBJ1-1; D is unresolved. V was trimmed by 7 bases and J by 4 bases, leaving 13 bases between them. There are 12 residues in the CDR3. Per the germline V gene, CDR1 is GTSNPN and CDR2 is SVGIG (reference sequence). The CDR3 DNA follows: TGTGCCTTGACAAGCCGGGGCACTGAAGCTTTCTTT. It is translated as CALTSRGTEAFF.

A single count supports this clone. The CDR3 here is CASSLTGGNTGELFF. In nucleotides, the CDR3 is TGTGCCAGCAGCTTGACGGGTGGGAACACCGGGGAGCTGTTTTTT. The V and J genes are TRBV7-8 and TRBJ2-2; unclear D gene. The CDR3 length is 15 residues. V gave up 3 bases and J gave up 1 base, with 9 bases separating them. The germline CDR1 and CDR2 sequences are SGHVS and FQNEAQ.

The chain uses TRBV2 and TRBJ1-5; D is perhaps TRBD1 (6 bases). V dropped 5 bases and J dropped 2 bases, with 16 bases sitting between them. Germline assignment: CDR1 SNHLY and CDR2 FYNNEI. The length of the CDR3 is 16 residues. The CDR3: CASSQQGNAGNQPQHF. In DNA form, the CDR3 reads TGTGCCAGCAGTCAACAGGGTAATGCGGGCAATCAGCCCCAGCATTTT.

This chain links TRBV9 with TRBJ1-5; D call uncertain. The length of the CDR3 is 14 residues. Germline CDR1 is SGDLS and CDR2 is YYNGEE. The germline V and J ends were trimmed by 3 bases and 2 bases, with 9 bases remaining between them. CDR3 in DNA: TGTGCCAGCAGCGAGGAGTGGGGCAATCAGCCCCAGCATTTT. Protein sequence: CASSEEWGNQPQHF.

The chain recombines TRBV6-1 with TRBJ2-2; D ambiguous. The CDR3 runs to 17 residues. The germline gives CDR1 MNHNS, CDR2 SASEGT. V gave up 1 base and J gave up 3 bases, with 15 bases separating them. The CDR3 sequence: CASSEVPGSSDTGELFF. The CDR3 nucleotides are TGTGCCAGCAGTGAAGTCCCCGGGTCGAGCGACACCGGGGAGCTGTTTTTT.